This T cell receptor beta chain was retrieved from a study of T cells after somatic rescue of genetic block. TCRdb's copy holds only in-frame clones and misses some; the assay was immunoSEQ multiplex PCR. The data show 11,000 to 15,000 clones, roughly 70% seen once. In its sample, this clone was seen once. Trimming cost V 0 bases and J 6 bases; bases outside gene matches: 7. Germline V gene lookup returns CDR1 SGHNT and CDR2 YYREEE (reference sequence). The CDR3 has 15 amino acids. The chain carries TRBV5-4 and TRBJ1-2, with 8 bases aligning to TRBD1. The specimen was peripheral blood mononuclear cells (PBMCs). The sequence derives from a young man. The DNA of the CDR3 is TGTGCCAGCAGCTTGGAGGCAGGGGGCGCCGATGGCTACACCTTC. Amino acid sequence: CASSLEAGGADGYTF.